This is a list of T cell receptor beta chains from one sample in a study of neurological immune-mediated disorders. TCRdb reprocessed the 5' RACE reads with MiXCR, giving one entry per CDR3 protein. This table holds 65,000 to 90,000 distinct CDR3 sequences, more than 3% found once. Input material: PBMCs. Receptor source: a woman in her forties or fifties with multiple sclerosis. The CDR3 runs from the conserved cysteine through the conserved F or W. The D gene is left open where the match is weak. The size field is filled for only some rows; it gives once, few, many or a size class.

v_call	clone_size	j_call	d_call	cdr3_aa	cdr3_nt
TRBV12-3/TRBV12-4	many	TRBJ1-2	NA	CASSLVTAYGYTF	TGTGCCAGCAGTTTAGTGACAGCTTATGGCTACACCTTC
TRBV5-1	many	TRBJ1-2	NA	CASSLIGQSYGYTF	TGCGCCAGCAGCCTCATAGGACAGAGCTATGGCTACACCTTC
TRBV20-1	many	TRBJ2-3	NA	CSARDLRGPTDTQYF	TGCAGTGCTAGAGATTTGCGGGGGCCCACAGATACGCAGTATTTT
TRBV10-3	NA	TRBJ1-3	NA	CAISAAGTFSGKNIYF	TGTGCCATCAGTGCCGCCGGGACCTTCTCTGGAAAAAACATATATTTT
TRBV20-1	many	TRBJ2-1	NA	CSLGSSYNEQFF	TGCAGTCTCGGTAGCTCCTACAATGAGCAGTTCTTC
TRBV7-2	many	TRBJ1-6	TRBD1	CASSLLGQGWALHF	TGTGCCAGCAGCTTATTGGGACAGGGTTGGGCCCTCCACTTT
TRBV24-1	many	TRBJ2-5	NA	CATSDLTGIGETQYF	TGTGCCACCAGTGATTTGACAGGGATTGGAGAGACCCAGTACTTC
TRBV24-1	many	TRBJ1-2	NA	CATSDSRGYYGYTF	TGTGCCACCAGTGATTCCCGGGGCTACTATGGCTACACCTTC
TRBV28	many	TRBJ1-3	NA	CASSLFAGHSGNTIYF	TGTGCCAGCAGTTTATTTGCAGGCCACTCTGGAAACACCATATATTTT
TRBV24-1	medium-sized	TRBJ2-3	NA	CATSRTLADTQYF	TGTGCCACCAGTAGAACACTGGCAGATACGCAGTATTTT
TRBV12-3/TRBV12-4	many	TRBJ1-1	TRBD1	CASTSNRAGGTEAFF	TGTGCCAGCACTTCAAACAGGGCAGGGGGGACTGAAGCTTTCTTT
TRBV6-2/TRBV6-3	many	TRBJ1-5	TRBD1	CATATGVAQHF	TGTGCCACCGCCACAGGGGTGGCCCAGCATTTT
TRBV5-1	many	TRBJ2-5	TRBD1	CASRPDRGQKTQYF	TGCGCCAGCAGGCCCGACAGGGGGCAGAAGACCCAGTACTTC
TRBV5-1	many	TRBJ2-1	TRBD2	CASSLETSGIGEQFF	TGCGCCAGCAGCTTGGAGACTAGCGGGATCGGTGAGCAGTTCTTC
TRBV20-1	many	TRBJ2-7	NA	CSATKLERGYYEQYF	TGCAGTGCGACCAAATTAGAACGGGGCTACTACGAGCAGTACTTC
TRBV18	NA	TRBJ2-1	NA	CASSGPYNEQFF	TGTGCCAGCTCCGGGCCCTACAATGAGCAGTTCTTC
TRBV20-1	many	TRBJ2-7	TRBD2	CSARDYHEQYF	TGCAGTGCTCGGGACTACCACGAGCAGTACTTC
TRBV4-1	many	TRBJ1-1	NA	CASSQDVLGPKNTEAFF	TGCGCCAGCAGCCAAGATGTTCTGGGTCCGAAGAACACTGAAGCTTTCTTT
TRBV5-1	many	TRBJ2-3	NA	CASSLGRTDTQYF	TGCGCCAGCAGCTTGGGGAGGACAGATACGCAGTATTTT
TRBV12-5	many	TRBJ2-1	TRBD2	CASEPGGVYPNEQFF	TGTGCTAGTGAACCCGGGGGGGTCTATCCCAATGAGCAGTTCTTC
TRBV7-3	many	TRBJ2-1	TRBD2	CASSLPAGVEQFF	TGTGCCAGCAGCTTACCAGCGGGAGTAGAGCAGTTCTTC
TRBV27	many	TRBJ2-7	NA	CASQDHRGGYEQYF	TGTGCCAGCCAAGATCACAGGGGGGGCTACGAGCAGTACTTC
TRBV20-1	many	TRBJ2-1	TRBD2	CSVPGLEYHEQFF	TGCAGTGTACCGGGACTAGAATATCATGAGCAGTTCTTC
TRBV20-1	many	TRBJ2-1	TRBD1	CSASPGGAIEQFF	TGCAGTGCTAGCCCAGGGGGCGCGATTGAGCAGTTCTTC
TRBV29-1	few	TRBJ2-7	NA	CSVLTVSYEQYF	TGCAGCGTCTTGACCGTATCCTACGAGCAGTACTTC
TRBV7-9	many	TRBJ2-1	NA	CASSFLAGPLAGAYNEQFF	TGTGCCAGCAGCTTCCTCGCCGGCCCACTAGCCGGCGCCTACAATGAGCAGTTCTTC
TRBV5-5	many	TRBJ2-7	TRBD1	CASSLVGTGSFYEQYF	TGTGCCAGCAGCTTGGTCGGGACAGGGAGCTTCTACGAGCAGTACTTC
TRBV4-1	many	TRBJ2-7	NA	CASSQEKEAYEQYF	TGCGCCAGCAGCCAAGAGAAGGAGGCCTACGAGCAGTACTTC
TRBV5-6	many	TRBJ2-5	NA	CASSLGLAETQYF	TGTGCCAGCAGCTTGGGGCTAGCTGAGACCCAGTACTTC
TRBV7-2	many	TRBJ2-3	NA	CASSLSRNTQYF	TGTGCCAGCAGCCTAAGCAGAAATACGCAGTATTTT
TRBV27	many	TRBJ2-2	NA	CASSYTTPGPSFSGELFF	TGTGCCAGCAGCTATACTACTCCGGGACCCTCTTTCTCCGGGGAGCTGTTTTTT
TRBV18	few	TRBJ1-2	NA	CASSPPGGVGYGYTF	TGTGCCAGCTCACCACCGGGGGGCGTTGGCTATGGCTACACCTTC
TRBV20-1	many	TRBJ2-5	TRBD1	CSARRTGVETQYF	TGCAGTGCTAGAAGGACAGGGGTTGAGACCCAGTACTTC
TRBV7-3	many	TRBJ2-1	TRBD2	CASSRREGNEQFF	TGTGCCAGCAGCCGACGGGAGGGCAATGAGCAGTTCTTC
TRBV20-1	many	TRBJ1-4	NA	CSARPGVAEKLFF	TGCAGTGCTAGGCCGGGGGTAGCGGAAAAACTGTTTTTT
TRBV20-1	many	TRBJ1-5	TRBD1	CSAVRQGNQPQHF	TGCAGTGCTGTAAGACAGGGGAATCAGCCCCAGCATTTT
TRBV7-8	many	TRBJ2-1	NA	CASSLGRTSYNEQFF	TGTGCCAGCAGCTTAGGCAGGACCTCCTACAATGAGCAGTTCTTC
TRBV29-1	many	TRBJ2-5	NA	CSVSQGMGETQYF	TGCAGCGTATCCCAGGGAATGGGAGAGACCCAGTACTTC
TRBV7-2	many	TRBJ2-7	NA	CASSLATGEAYEQYF	TGTGCCAGCAGCTTAGCAACGGGGGAGGCCTACGAGCAGTACTTC
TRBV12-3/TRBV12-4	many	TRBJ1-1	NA	CASTESRVRAVEAFF	TGTGCCAGCACCGAATCTCGGGTCAGGGCGGTTGAAGCTTTCTTT
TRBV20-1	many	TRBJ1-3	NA	CSTRPLSGNTIYF	TGCAGTACCCGACCCCTCTCTGGAAACACCATATATTTT
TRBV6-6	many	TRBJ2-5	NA	CASSYSGETQYF	TGTGCCAGCAGTTACTCGGGGGAGACCCAGTACTTC
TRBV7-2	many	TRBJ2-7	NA	CASSLPAAVGEQYF	TGTGCCAGCAGCCTCCCAGCGGCCGTGGGCGAGCAGTACTTC
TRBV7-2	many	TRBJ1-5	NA	CASSFLRVGGPQHF	TGTGCCAGCAGCTTTCTACGGGTCGGGGGGCCCCAGCATTTT
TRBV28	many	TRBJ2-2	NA	CASAGWGQNTGELFF	TGTGCCAGCGCCGGGTGGGGACAGAACACCGGGGAGCTGTTTTTT
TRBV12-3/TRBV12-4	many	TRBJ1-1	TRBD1	CASSLTGGRNTEAFF	TGTGCCAGCAGTCTCACAGGGGGCCGGAACACTGAAGCTTTCTTT
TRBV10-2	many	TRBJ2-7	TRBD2	CASGTSDAYEQYF	TGCGCCAGCGGAACTAGCGACGCCTACGAGCAGTACTTC
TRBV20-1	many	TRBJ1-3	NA	CSAKTGVGRNTIYF	TGCAGTGCAAAAACAGGTGTAGGGAGAAACACCATATATTTT
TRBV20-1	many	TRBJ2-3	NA	CSARGGWGPRTDTQYF	TGCAGTGCTAGAGGGGGATGGGGCCCCCGAACAGATACGCAGTATTTT
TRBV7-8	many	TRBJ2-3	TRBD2	CASSSPRTSIDTQYF	TGTGCCAGCAGCTCCCCCCGGACTAGTATAGATACGCAGTATTTT
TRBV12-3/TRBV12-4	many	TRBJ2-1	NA	CASSPPLERGNNEQFF	TGTGCCAGCAGCCCACCGTTAGAGAGGGGGAACAATGAGCAGTTCTTC
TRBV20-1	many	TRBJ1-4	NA	CSARAPTGWSEKLFF	TGCAGTGCTAGGGCCCCGACGGGATGGAGTGAAAAACTGTTTTTT
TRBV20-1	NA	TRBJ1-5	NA	CSATEDSQQPQHF	TGCAGTGCTACCGAAGACAGTCAACAGCCCCAGCATTTT
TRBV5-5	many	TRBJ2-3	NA	CASSSRVDTQYF	TGTGCCAGCAGCTCGAGAGTAGATACGCAGTATTTT
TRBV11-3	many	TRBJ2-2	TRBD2	CASSPTSGGNTGELFF	TGTGCCAGCAGCCCCACTAGCGGGGGGAACACCGGGGAGCTGTTTTTT
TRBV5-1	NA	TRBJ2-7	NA	CASSLAASYEQYF	TGCGCCAGCAGCTTGGCTGCCAGCTACGAGCAGTACTTC
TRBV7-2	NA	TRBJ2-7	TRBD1	CASSSTGDLGFYEQYF	TGTGCCAGCAGCTCCACAGGGGATTTAGGCTTCTACGAGCAGTACTTC
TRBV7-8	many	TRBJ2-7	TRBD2	CASSLGVSGTIFYEQYF	TGTGCCAGCAGCTTAGGCGTTAGCGGGACAATCTTCTACGAGCAGTACTTC
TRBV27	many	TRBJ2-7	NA	CASSLGGQIEQYF	TGTGCCAGCAGTCTGGGCGGACAGATCGAGCAGTACTTC
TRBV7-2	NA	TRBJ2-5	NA	CASTLGGGETQYF	TGTGCCAGTACCTTGGGGGGTGGGGAGACCCAGTACTTC